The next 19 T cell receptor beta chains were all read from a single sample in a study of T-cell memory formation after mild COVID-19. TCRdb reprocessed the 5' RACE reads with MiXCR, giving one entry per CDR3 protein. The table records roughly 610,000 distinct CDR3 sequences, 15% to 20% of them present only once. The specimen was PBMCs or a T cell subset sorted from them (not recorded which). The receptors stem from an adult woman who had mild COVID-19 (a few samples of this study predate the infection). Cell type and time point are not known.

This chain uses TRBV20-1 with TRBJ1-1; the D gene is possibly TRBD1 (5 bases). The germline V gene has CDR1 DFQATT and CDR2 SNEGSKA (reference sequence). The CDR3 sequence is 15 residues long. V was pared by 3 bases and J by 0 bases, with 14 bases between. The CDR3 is CSARKKTEMNTEAFF. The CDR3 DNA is TGCAGTGCTAGGAAAAAGACAGAGATGAACACTGAAGCTTTCTTT.

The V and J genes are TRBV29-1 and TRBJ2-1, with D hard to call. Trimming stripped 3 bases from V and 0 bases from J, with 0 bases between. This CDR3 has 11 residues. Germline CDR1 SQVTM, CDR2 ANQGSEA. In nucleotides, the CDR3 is TGCAGCGTTGACTCCTACAATGAGCAGTTCTTC. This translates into CSVDSYNEQFF.

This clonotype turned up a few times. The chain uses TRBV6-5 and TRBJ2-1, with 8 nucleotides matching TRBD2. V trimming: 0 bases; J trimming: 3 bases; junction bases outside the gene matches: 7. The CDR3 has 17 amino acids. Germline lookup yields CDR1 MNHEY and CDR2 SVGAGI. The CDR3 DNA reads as TGTGCCAGCAGTTACTCCCCGAGCGGGACTAGCTACAATGAGCAGTTCTTC. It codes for CASSYSPSGTSYNEQFF.

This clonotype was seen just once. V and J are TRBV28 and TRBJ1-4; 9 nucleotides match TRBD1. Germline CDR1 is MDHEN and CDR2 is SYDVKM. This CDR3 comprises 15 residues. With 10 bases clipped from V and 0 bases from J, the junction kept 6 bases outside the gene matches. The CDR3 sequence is CATSTGGATNEKLFF. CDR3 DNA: TGTGCCACCTCGACAGGGGGGGCAACTAATGAAAAACTGTTTTTT.

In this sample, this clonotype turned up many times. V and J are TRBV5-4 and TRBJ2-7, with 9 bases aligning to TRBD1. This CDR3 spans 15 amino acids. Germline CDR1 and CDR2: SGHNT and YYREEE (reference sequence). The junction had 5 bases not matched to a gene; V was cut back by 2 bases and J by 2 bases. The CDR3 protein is CASSFGDREAYEQYF. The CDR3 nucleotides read TGTGCCAGCAGCTTTGGGGACAGGGAGGCCTACGAGCAGTACTTC.

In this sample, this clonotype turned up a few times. CDR3 bases: TGTGCCAGCAGCTTAAGGTTGACTAGCGGGATTACCCCGCGGAATGAGCAGTTCTTC. Its protein product is CASSLRLTSGITPRNEQFF. The rearrangement links TRBV7-2 to TRBJ2-1; 11 nucleotides line up with TRBD2. Germline V lookup: CDR1 SGHTA, CDR2 FQGNSA. After removal of 2 bases from V and 7 bases from J, the junction contained 16 bases not matched to a gene. There are 19 residues in the CDR3.

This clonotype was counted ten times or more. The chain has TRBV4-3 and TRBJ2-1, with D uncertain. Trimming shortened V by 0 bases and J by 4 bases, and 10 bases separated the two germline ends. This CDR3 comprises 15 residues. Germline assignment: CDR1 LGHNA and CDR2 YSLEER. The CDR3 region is CASSQDRNGYNEQFF. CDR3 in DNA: TGCGCCAGCAGCCAAGATCGGAATGGTTACAATGAGCAGTTCTTC.

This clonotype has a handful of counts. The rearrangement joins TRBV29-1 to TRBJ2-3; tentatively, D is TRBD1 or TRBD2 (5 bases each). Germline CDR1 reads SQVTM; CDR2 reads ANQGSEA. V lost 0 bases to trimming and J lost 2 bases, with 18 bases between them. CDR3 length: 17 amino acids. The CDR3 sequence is CSVEEDYPGPNTDTQYF. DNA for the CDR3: TGCAGCGTTGAAGAAGACTATCCGGGACCAAACACAGATACGCAGTATTTT.

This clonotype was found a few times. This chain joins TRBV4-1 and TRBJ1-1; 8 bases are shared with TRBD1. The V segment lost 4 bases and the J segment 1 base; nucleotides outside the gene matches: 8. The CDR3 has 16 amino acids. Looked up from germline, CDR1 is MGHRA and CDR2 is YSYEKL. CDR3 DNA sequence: TGCGCCAGCAGCCCAATCCATACAGGGGGGAACACTGAAGCTTTCTTT. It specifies CASSPIHTGGNTEAFF.

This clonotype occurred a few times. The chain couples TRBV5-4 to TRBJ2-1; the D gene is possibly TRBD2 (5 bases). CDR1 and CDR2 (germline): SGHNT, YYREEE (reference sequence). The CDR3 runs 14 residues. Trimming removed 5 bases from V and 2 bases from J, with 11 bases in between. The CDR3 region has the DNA TGTGCCAGCAGGGGGAGCGTAGCCTACAATGAGCAGTTCTTC. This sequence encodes CASRGSVAYNEQFF.

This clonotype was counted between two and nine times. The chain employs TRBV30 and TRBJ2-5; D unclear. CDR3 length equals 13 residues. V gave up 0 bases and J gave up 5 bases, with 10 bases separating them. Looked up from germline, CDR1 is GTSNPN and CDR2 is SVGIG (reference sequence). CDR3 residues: CAWSVSVTETQYF. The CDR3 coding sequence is TGTGCCTGGAGTGTATCAGTGACCGAGACCCAGTACTTC.

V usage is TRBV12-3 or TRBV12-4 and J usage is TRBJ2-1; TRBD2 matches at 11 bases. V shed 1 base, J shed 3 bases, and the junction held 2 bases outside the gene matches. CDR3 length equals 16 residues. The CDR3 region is CASSLVGTSGYNEQFF. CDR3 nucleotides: TGTGCCAGCAGTTTAGTAGGGACTAGCGGCTACAATGAGCAGTTCTTC.

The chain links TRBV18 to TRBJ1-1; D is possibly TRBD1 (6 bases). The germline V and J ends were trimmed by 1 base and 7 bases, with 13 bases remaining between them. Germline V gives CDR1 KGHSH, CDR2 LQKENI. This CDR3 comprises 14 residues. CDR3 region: CASSPLGGGVEAFF. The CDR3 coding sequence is TGTGCCAGCTCACCACTTGGGGGGGGCGTTGAAGCTTTCTTT.

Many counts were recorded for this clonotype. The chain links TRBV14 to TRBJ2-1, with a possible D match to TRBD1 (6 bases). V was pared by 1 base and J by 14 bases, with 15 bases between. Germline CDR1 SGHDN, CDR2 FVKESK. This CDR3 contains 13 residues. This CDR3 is CASSQGDRDIKFF. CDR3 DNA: TGTGCCAGCAGCCAAGGGGACCGGGACATAAAGTTCTTC.

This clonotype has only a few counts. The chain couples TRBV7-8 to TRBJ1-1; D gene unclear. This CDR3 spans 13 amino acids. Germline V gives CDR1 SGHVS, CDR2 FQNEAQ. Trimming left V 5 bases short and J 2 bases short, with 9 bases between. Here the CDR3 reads CASSKLKNTEAFF. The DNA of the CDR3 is TGTGCCAGCAGCAAATTGAAAAACACTGAAGCTTTCTTT.

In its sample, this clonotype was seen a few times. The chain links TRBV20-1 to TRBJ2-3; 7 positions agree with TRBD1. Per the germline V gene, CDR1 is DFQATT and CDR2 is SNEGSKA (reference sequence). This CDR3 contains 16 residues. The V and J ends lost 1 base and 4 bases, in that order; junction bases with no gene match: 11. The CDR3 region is CSARVRGGGGADTQYF. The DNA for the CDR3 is TGCAGTGCTAGAGTACGAGGGGGCGGAGGAGCAGATACGCAGTATTTT.

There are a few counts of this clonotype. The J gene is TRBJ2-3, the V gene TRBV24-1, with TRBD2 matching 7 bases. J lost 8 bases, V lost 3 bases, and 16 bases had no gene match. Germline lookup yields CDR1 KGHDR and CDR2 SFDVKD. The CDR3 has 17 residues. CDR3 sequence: CATSDGAGTQSGVTQYF. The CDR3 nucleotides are TGTGCCACCAGTGATGGGGCCGGGACCCAGAGCGGGGTTACGCAGTATTTT.

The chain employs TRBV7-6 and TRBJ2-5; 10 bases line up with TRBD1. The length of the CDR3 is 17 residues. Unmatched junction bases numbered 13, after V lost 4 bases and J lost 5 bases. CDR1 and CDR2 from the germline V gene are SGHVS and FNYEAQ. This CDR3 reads CASSSGQGRPGMETQYF. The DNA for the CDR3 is TGTGCCAGCAGCTCGGGACAGGGGAGGCCGGGAATGGAGACCCAGTACTTC.

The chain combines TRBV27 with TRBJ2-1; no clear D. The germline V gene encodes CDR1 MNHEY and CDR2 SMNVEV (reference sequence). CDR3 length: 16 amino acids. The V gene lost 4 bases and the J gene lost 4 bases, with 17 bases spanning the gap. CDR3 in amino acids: CASSWVGKLRYNEQFF. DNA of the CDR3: TGTGCCAGCAGTTGGGTTGGAAAGCTCCGATACAATGAGCAGTTCTTC.